This T cell receptor beta chain was captured in a study of blood T cell repertoires in COVID-19. Sequencing was performed with immunoSEQ multiplex PCR; in TCRdb, only in-frame clones are kept and a portion is missing. The sample shows 50,000 to 65,000 clones, 65% to 90% of them seen only once. The CDR3 contains 14 residues. Germline V gene data show CDR1 as SGHRS and CDR2 as YFSETQ. The V and J ends lost 4 bases and 4 bases, in that order; junction bases with no gene match: 6. The specimen was peripheral blood. This chain joins TRBV5-1 and TRBJ1-1; 8 nucleotides align to TRBD1. The receptor's source is a man aged 35-49 years with acute or convalescent COVID-19. This chain's CDR3 is CASSPRQGTTEAFF. CDR3 DNA: TGCGCCAGCAGCCCTCGACAGGGGACCACTGAAGCTTTCTTT. The full variable domain, with the rest looked up from reference TRBV5-1 and TRBJ1-1, is KAGVTQTPRYLIKTRGQQVTLSCSPISGHRSVSWYQQTPGQGLQFLFEYFSETQRNKGNFPGRFSGRQFSNSRSEMNVSTLELGDSALYLCASSPRQGTTEAFFGQGTRLTVV.